This paragraph covers one TCR beta chain sequence. Its cognate antigen has yet to be identified. No qualities accompany the bases; no much larger clone lies one base away. This sample stems from a study of T cell changes during pregnancy in multiple sclerosis (dated by TCRdb to about 2019). General notes on the study: The study looked at changes in the T cell repertoire across pregnancy in women with multiple sclerosis.

The protocol used for the library was the immunoSEQ multiplex PCR assay. TCRdb holds this immuneACCESS table with in-frame rearrangements only. Some clones are missing; in checked studies, unresolved V genes explain under half, and the rest has no known cause. The sample yields around 66,000 clones; 91% were counted once. The top ten hold 2.2% of the sample. Inclusive of the bounding cysteine and phenylalanine, the CDR3 is 19 residues long. The CDR3 DNA has 57 bases and is translated from base 1. Relative to germline, V is missing 0 bases and J is missing 1 base, with 6 bases of the junction outside any gene match. Via the germline V gene (reference sequence), CDR1 is PRHDT and CDR2 FYEKMQ.

The sequence is built from TRBV13 and TRBJ2-3; TRBD2 fits 14 bases in the junction. This sequence was found in a female donor in good health, enrolled as a control in a pregnancy study. The sequencing used peripheral blood, collected in the third trimester of pregnancy. The DNA reads TGTGCCAGCAGCTTAGGCCGGGGACTAGCGGGGGCCGGCACAGATACGCAGTATTTT. Its protein is CASSLGRGLAGAGTDTQYF.